Presented here are 27 T cell receptor beta chains from one specimen sequenced in a study of shared clonotypes between healthy human individuals. Produced via immunoSEQ multiplex PCR; TCRdb's table is partial and in-frame only. This repertoire shows over a million clones, about 98.5% found once; its top ten account for about 0.4%. The sequenced material came from naive CD4+ T cells sorted from blood. Subset indicated: CD45RA+ positively selected. All receptors come from a man aged 25 to 40 in good health.

The V call is TRBV9, the J call TRBJ2-5; D is unresolved. The length of the CDR3 is 15 residues. Germline-derived CDR1 and CDR2 are SGDLS and YYNGEE. V was pared by 0 bases and J by 0 bases, with 9 bases between. CDR3 sequence: CASSVGAVHQETQYF. DNA of the CDR3: TGTGCCAGCAGCGTAGGGGCAGTACACCAAGAGACCCAGTACTTC.

The V call is TRBV18, the J call TRBJ2-7, with D possibly matching TRBD2 (6 bases). The CDR3 loop spans 15 amino acids. CDR1 and CDR2 from the germline V gene are KGHSH and LQKENI. V was pared by 3 bases and J by 3 bases, with 15 bases between. The CDR3 coding sequence is TGTGCCAGCTCACCCTTCCGGGACTCCAACTACGAGCAGTACTTC. Its translation: CASSPFRDSNYEQYF.

The J gene is TRBJ2-7, the V gene TRBV5-1, with 9 positions matching TRBD2. V shed 3 bases and J 0 bases; nucleotides not matched to a gene: 7. The CDR3 is 16 amino acids. CDR1 and CDR2 from the germline V gene are SGHRS and YFSETQ. The CDR3 bases are TGCGCCAGCAGCTCTCTAGCGGGGTCAAGCTCCTACGAGCAGTACTTC. This sequence encodes CASSSLAGSSSYEQYF. Supplemented by reference TRBV5-1 and TRBJ2-7, the full variable domain reads KAGVTQTPRYLIKTRGQQVTLSCSPISGHRSVSWYQQTPGQGLQFLFEYFSETQRNKGNFPGRFSGRQFSNSRSEMNVSTLELGDSALYLCASSSLAGSSSYEQYFGPGTRLTVT.

The chain links TRBV20-1 to TRBJ2-5; D gene unclear. CDR3 size: 11 residues. Trimming removed 6 bases at V and 2 bases at J, with 7 bases between. CDR1 is DFQATT, CDR2 SNEGSKA, per germline (reference sequence). CDR3 DNA: TGCAGTGCCCTTCATCAAGAGACCCAGTACTTC. This encodes CSALHQETQYF.

The chain combines TRBV7-2 with TRBJ2-7, with 8 bases lining up with TRBD2. CDR3 length: 15 amino acids. With 1 base clipped from V and 4 bases from J, the junction kept 6 bases outside the gene matches. CDR1 is SGHTA, CDR2 FQGNSA, per germline. CDR3 DNA sequence: TGTGCCAGCAGCTTAGAAGCGGGAGTGATGTACGAGCAGTACTTC. It translates to CASSLEAGVMYEQYF.

The rearrangement links TRBV4-3 to TRBJ1-2, with D perhaps TRBD1 (5 bases). There are 15 residues in the CDR3. In germline, CDR1 is LGHNA, CDR2 YSLEER. The ends were cut back, 0 bases at V and 8 bases at J, with 16 bases in the middle. In DNA form, the CDR3 reads TGCGCCAGCAGCCAAGACTGGGACCAGGTCTCCGGCTACACCTTC. Residues: CASSQDWDQVSGYTF.

The CDR3 DNA reads TGTGCCAGCAGCGTAGAGCCAGGCCCCAACTACGAGCAGTACTTC. It codes for CASSVEPGPNYEQYF. This rearrangement joins TRBV9 to TRBJ2-7; D not resolved. V was trimmed by 0 bases and J by 3 bases, leaving 13 bases between them. Germline assignment: CDR1 SGDLS and CDR2 YYNGEE. The CDR3 is 15 residues long.

This chain connects TRBV7-9 to TRBJ2-7, with 10 bases matching TRBD1. Germline trimming cut 5 bases from V and 7 bases from J; bases unmatched to any gene: 8. Germline CDR1 SEHNR, CDR2 FQNEAQ (reference sequence). The CDR3 consists of 14 residues. CDR3 bases: TGTGCCAGCAGCCCGCCGGGACAGGGGTTGGAGCAGTACTTC. This gives the protein CASSPPGQGLEQYF.

The chain links TRBV7-9 to TRBJ2-5; 11 bases map to TRBD1. After removal of 3 bases from V and 5 bases from J, the junction contained 5 bases not matched to a gene. Germline V gene lookup returns CDR1 SEHNR and CDR2 FQNEAQ (reference sequence). The CDR3 runs 15 residues. Written as DNA, the CDR3 is TGTGCCAGCAGCTTGGACAGGGGGCTGTTGGAGACCCAGTACTTC. Protein product: CASSLDRGLLETQYF.

The chain uses TRBV28 and TRBJ1-4; tentative D call: TRBD1 (5 bases). Per germline, CDR1 MDHEN and CDR2 SYDVKM. This CDR3 spans 14 amino acids. The ends were cut back, 1 base at V and 8 bases at J, with 11 bases in the middle. The CDR3: CASSLFQGGEKLFF. CDR3 bases: TGTGCCAGCAGTTTATTCCAGGGTGGCGAAAAACTGTTTTTT.

The rearrangement links TRBV10-3 to TRBJ2-2, with D perhaps TRBD1 (5 bases). The CDR3 is made up of 13 amino acids. Trimming stripped 6 bases from V and 5 bases from J, with 10 bases between. Looked up from germline, CDR1 is ENHRY and CDR2 is SYGVKD. The CDR3 spells CAISVRETGELFF. The CDR3 nucleotides read TGTGCCATCAGCGTCAGGGAAACCGGGGAGCTGTTTTTT.

The rearrangement links TRBV6-1 to TRBJ2-1; 11 nucleotides match TRBD1. CDR3 length equals 15 residues. The junction had 7 bases not matched to a gene; V was cut back by 4 bases and J by 8 bases. Germline V gene sequence: CDR1 MNHNS, CDR2 SASEGT. CDR3 nucleotides: TGTGCCAGCAGTGTCGGGACAGGGGGTTTCTATGAGCAGTTCTTC. It specifies CASSVGTGGFYEQFF.

The chain employs TRBV9 and TRBJ2-7, with D perhaps being TRBD1 or TRBD2 (5 bases each). Germline assignment: CDR1 SGDLS and CDR2 YYNGEE. V was pared by 0 bases and J by 5 bases, with 15 bases between. CDR3 size: 15 residues. The CDR3 DNA reads TGTGCCAGCAGCGTAGGTATGGAGAGGGGCCACGAGCAGTACTTC. The encoded protein is CASSVGMERGHEQYF.

The chain joins TRBV29-1 to TRBJ2-6; D perhaps matches TRBD2 (5 bases). The V gene's germline CDR1 is SQVTM and CDR2 ANQGSEA. Trimming cost V 6 bases and J 4 bases, with 16 bases left between them. CDR3 size: 15 residues. CDR3 loop: CSVGLTRKGANVLTF. DNA of the CDR3: TGCAGCGTCGGACTTACCCGGAAAGGGGCCAACGTCCTGACTTTC.

In regard to this clone: The sample holds other DNA sequences that translate to the same CDR3. The chain combines TRBV2 with TRBJ1-2, with D unclear. The germline V and J ends were trimmed by 1 base and 5 bases, with 5 bases remaining between them. This CDR3 is built from 12 residues. Germline V gene data show CDR1 as SNHLY and CDR2 as FYNNEI. CDR3 loop: CASSEGVYGYTF. The CDR3 DNA reads as TGTGCCAGCAGTGAAGGCGTGTATGGCTACACCTTC.

The chain recombines TRBV10-3 with TRBJ1-1; 7 bases match TRBD1. This CDR3 is 14 amino acids long. V shed 6 bases and J 1 base; nucleotides not matched to a gene: 5. CDR1 ENHRY and CDR2 SYGVKD come from the germline V gene. Here the CDR3 DNA reads TGTGCCATCAGGGGAGGGACAGCGAACACTGAAGCTTTCTTT. Encoded protein: CAIRGGTANTEAFF.

The chain has TRBV4-3 and TRBJ2-2, with TRBD2 identical over 9 bases. The germline CDR1 and CDR2 sequences are LGHNA and YSLEER. The CDR3 loop spans 17 amino acids. Unmatched junction bases numbered 6, after V lost 4 bases and J lost 0 bases. CDR3 amino acids: CASSPTAGGANTGELFF. CDR3 nucleotides: TGCGCCAGCAGCCCGACAGCGGGAGGAGCGAACACCGGGGAGCTGTTTTTT.

As regards this clone: In the same sample, other DNA sequences code for this CDR3. The gene calls are TRBV18 and TRBJ2-3; D assignment may be TRBD1 or TRBD2 (5 bases each). The CDR3 is 15 amino acids. V was pared by 1 base and J by 2 bases, with 10 bases between. Germline V CDR1 and CDR2: KGHSH, LQKENI. CDR3 coding DNA: TGTGCCAGCTCACCACTGTCCGGGGCCACAGATACGCAGTATTTT. This gives the protein CASSPLSGATDTQYF.

This CDR3 reads CASSLRAFGGRGQETQYF. The CDR3 coding sequence is TGTGCCAGCAGTTTACGAGCCTTCGGGGGGCGAGGGCAAGAGACCCAGTACTTC. The chain carries TRBV28 and TRBJ2-5; possible D gene TRBD2, 7 bases. Germline assignment: CDR1 MDHEN and CDR2 SYDVKM. The CDR3 sequence is 18 residues long. Deletions cut 2 bases from V and 2 bases from J, with 21 bases between.

The chain has TRBV9 and TRBJ1-1; D might be TRBD1 (6 bases). V gave up 3 bases and J gave up 0 bases, with 9 bases separating them. The CDR3 totals 14 residues. In germline, CDR1 is SGDLS, CDR2 YYNGEE. The CDR3 spells CASSADSMNTEAFF. The CDR3 nucleotides read TGTGCCAGCAGCGCGGACAGCATGAACACTGAAGCTTTCTTT.

This sequence joins TRBV5-1 and TRBJ1-4; the match to TRBD1 covers 9 bases. Germline CDR1 SGHRS, CDR2 YFSETQ. Unmatched junction bases numbered 6, after V lost 4 bases and J lost 8 bases. There are 14 residues in the CDR3. The CDR3 coding sequence is TGCGCCAGCAGCATGACAGGGGGAGGGGAAAAACTGTTTTTT. It encodes CASSMTGGGEKLFF.

With regard to this clone: Other DNA sequences in the sample encode the same CDR3. The chain uses TRBV5-1 and TRBJ2-1; the match to TRBD2 covers 11 bases. The trim removed 4 bases at V and 6 bases at J, leaving 6 bases unmatched. This CDR3 is built from 15 residues. The germline V gene has CDR1 SGHRS and CDR2 YFSETQ. CDR3 sequence: CASSPGLAGSNEQFF. The CDR3 bases are TGCGCCAGCAGCCCTGGACTAGCGGGCAGCAATGAGCAGTTCTTC.

V usage is TRBV5-3 and J usage is TRBJ1-2; D gene unclear. TRBV5-3 is given ORF status, its function remaining uncertain. This CDR3 contains 13 residues. Trimming shortened V by 4 bases and J by 6 bases, and 13 bases separated the two germline ends. DNA of the CDR3: TGTGCCAGAAGCATGAACAGTTTACATGGCTACACCTTC. Translated: CARSMNSLHGYTF.

This clone has a single count. The rearrangement links TRBV7-2 to TRBJ1-1, with D possibly TRBD1 on 5 matching bases. In germline, CDR1 is SGHTA, CDR2 FQGNSA. This CDR3 region has 16 residues. Trimming cost V 1 base and J 0 bases, with 12 bases left between them. CDR3 amino acids: CASSLVIGALNTEAFF. The DNA of the CDR3 is TGTGCCAGCAGCTTAGTCATTGGGGCGTTGAACACTGAAGCTTTCTTT.

V usage is TRBV10-2 and J usage is TRBJ2-1, with a weak D call TRBD2 (5 bases). CDR3 length: 13 residues. The V gene's germline CDR1 is WSHSY and CDR2 SAAADI. With 3 bases removed from V and 7 bases from J, the gap between germline ends came to 10 bases. The CDR3 spells CASSEMGSNEQFF. CDR3 coding DNA: TGCGCCAGCAGTGAAATGGGGAGTAATGAGCAGTTCTTC.

The chain recombines TRBV6-5 with TRBJ2-1, with 13 bases identical to TRBD2. CDR1 and CDR2 (germline): MNHEY, SVGAGI. The trim removed 4 bases at V and 8 bases at J, leaving 8 bases unmatched. The CDR3 covers 16 residues. CDR3 residues: CASSFRTSGRMDEQFF. For the CDR3, the DNA is TGTGCCAGCAGTTTCCGGACTAGCGGGAGAATGGATGAGCAGTTCTTC.

The rearrangement joins TRBV4-3 to TRBJ2-7, with 11 nucleotides matching TRBD2. V shed 1 base and J 5 bases; nucleotides not matched to a gene: 10. The CDR3 extends over 17 amino acids. The germline V gene has CDR1 LGHNA and CDR2 YSLEER. The CDR3 DNA reads as TGCGCCAGCAGCCAAGCTCTAGCGGGAGGCCCATTGAACGAGCAGTACTTC. Its translation: CASSQALAGGPLNEQYF.